Listed here are 13 T cell receptor beta chains from one sample, sequenced in a study of blood T cell repertoires in COVID-19. The method was immunoSEQ multiplex PCR; TCRdb's version includes in-frame clones alone and lacks a portion of them. The table records 350,000 to 450,000 clones, roughly 87% of them present only once. The sequenced sample was PBMCs or T cells enriched from blood (not recorded which). The receptors derive from a woman aged 45-59 years who had recovered from COVID-19.

The chain has TRBV6-5 and TRBJ2-1; TRBD2 matches 12 bases. The length of the CDR3 is 15 residues. Germline assignment: CDR1 MNHEY and CDR2 SVGAGI. V lost 5 bases and J lost 3; bases outside the gene matches: 2. CDR3 sequence: CASSPGLAGYNEQFF. In DNA form, the CDR3 reads TGTGCCAGCAGTCCGGGACTAGCGGGCTACAATGAGCAGTTCTTC.

The gene calls are TRBV5-1 and TRBJ1-2, with TRBD1 matching over 9 bases. The V gene's germline CDR1 is SGHRS and CDR2 YFSETQ. This CDR3 contains 14 residues. The trim removed 4 bases at V and 2 bases at J, leaving 3 bases unmatched. Here the CDR3 reads CASSRGQGNYGYTF. CDR3 in DNA: TGCGCCAGCAGCCGGGGACAGGGAAACTATGGCTACACCTTC.

This chain uses TRBV9 with TRBJ1-6, with 7 bases that match TRBD1. Germline V gene lookup returns CDR1 SGDLS and CDR2 YYNGEE. This CDR3 has 15 amino acids. Trimming cost V 3 bases and J 7 bases; bases outside gene matches: 7. CDR3 DNA: TGTGCCAGCAGCGCCGGGACAGACCGAAATTCACCCCTCCACTTT. Its protein is CASSAGTDRNSPLHF.

The CDR3 here is CASSIGQGLYGYTF. In DNA form, the CDR3 reads TGTGCCAGTAGTATTGGGCAGGGGTTGTATGGCTACACCTTC. The genes are TRBV19 and TRBJ1-2, with a tentative D call TRBD1 (6 bases). The V and J ends lost 3 bases and 5 bases respectively, with 13 bases between them. The CDR3 sequence is 14 residues long. CDR1 and CDR2 (germline): LNHDA, SQIVND (reference sequence).

This chain connects TRBV2 to TRBJ2-3; 12 nucleotides line up with TRBD2. J lost 4 bases, V lost 6 bases, and 23 bases had no gene match. The CDR3 consists of 21 residues. Germline loops: CDR1 SNHLY, CDR2 FYNNEI. The CDR3 sequence is CASRDTPRRLAGGALSDTQYF. Here the CDR3 DNA reads TGTGCCAGCAGGGACACCCCCCGGCGGCTAGCGGGGGGGGCCCTCTCAGATACGCAGTATTTT.

The gene calls are TRBV18 and TRBJ1-4; 9 bases agree with TRBD1. The CDR3 loop spans 14 amino acids. CDR1 is KGHSH, CDR2 LQKENI, per germline. V was pared by 6 bases and J by 6 bases, with 5 bases of the junction left unmatched. This CDR3 reads CASSPGQGHEKLFF. The CDR3 DNA reads TGTGCCAGCTCCCCGGGACAGGGCCATGAAAAACTGTTTTTT. Based on the CDR3 plus reference TRBV18 and TRBJ1-4, the full variable domain is NAGVMQNPRHLVRRRGQEARLRCSPMKGHSHVYWYRQLPEEGLKFMVYLQKENIIDESGMPKERFSAEFPKEGPSILRIQQVVRGDSAAYFCASSPGQGHEKLFFGSGTQLSVL.

The chain links TRBV6-5 to TRBJ2-2; D gene uncertain. Germline V gene sequence: CDR1 MNHEY, CDR2 SVGAGI. With 6 bases removed from V and 7 bases from J, the gap between germline ends came to 12 bases. The CDR3 totals 13 residues. The CDR3 nucleotides read TGTGCCAGCAGACTCACGAGGATCGGGGAGCTGTTTTTT. Protein sequence: CASRLTRIGELFF.

This clone occurred once. The chain uses TRBV3-1 (or the pseudogene TRBV3-2) and TRBJ2-2; TRBD1 agrees at 7 bases. The CDR3 length is 19 residues. V trimming: 2 bases; J trimming: 9 bases; junction bases outside the gene matches: 21. Germline values: CDR1 LGHDT, CDR2 YNNKEL (reference sequence). The DNA of the CDR3 is TGTGCCAGCAGCCAAAACCGGGACAGAGGCCCTAGAATTTACCGGGAGCTGTTTTTT. Protein: CASSQNRDRGPRIYRELFF.

V and J are TRBV5-1 and TRBJ1-2; 7 nucleotides match TRBD1. The CDR3 has 14 residues. From germline, CDR1 is SGHRS and CDR2 YFSETQ. V trimming: 1 base; J trimming: 6 bases; junction bases outside the gene matches: 6. The CDR3 sequence is CASSLLGTENGYTF. The CDR3 DNA reads as TGCGCCAGCAGCTTGTTAGGGACAGAAAATGGCTACACCTTC.

V usage is TRBV30 and J usage is TRBJ1-1, with D possibly TRBD1 on 6 matching bases. There are 14 residues in the CDR3. The V gene lost 2 bases and the J gene lost 1 base, with 11 bases spanning the gap. Germline-derived CDR1 and CDR2 are GTSNPN and SVGIG (reference sequence). The CDR3 DNA reads TGTGCCTGGAGTACCCTGGGGGCGAACACTGAAGCTTTCTTT. This codes for CAWSTLGANTEAFF.

The V gene is TRBV7-8, the J gene TRBJ1-1, with a weak D call TRBD1 (6 bases). Germline V gives CDR1 SGHVS, CDR2 FQNEAQ. The CDR3 is 14 residues long. Deletions cut 8 bases from V and 6 bases from J, with 19 bases between. CDR3 loop: CASHFTAGVSEAFF. In nucleotides, the CDR3 is TGTGCCAGCCACTTCACAGCAGGGGTATCTGAAGCTTTCTTT.

This clone has a count of ten or more. The chain combines TRBV21-1 with TRBJ1-6. TRBV21-1 constitutes a pseudogene. CDR3 length: 13 amino acids. Here the CDR3 reads CARPLERNSPLHF. The CDR3 DNA is TGTGCCAGACCTCTCGAGCGTAATTCACCCCTCCACTTT.

This clone was recorded only once. The sample holds other DNA sequences that translate to the same CDR3. This chain uses TRBV7-9 with TRBJ2-5, with TRBD1 identical over 7 bases. Per germline, CDR1 SEHNR and CDR2 FQNEAQ (reference sequence). The CDR3 is 13 amino acids. V was pared by 5 bases and J by 5 bases, with 5 bases of the junction left unmatched. CDR3 nucleotides: TGTGCCAGCAGCCGAACAGGGGCTGAGACCCAGTACTTC. Translating gives CASSRTGAETQYF.